Listed below are T cell receptor beta chains from one sample, sequenced in a study of T cell responses to AZD1222 COVID-19 vaccine. TCRdb's table, derived via immunoSEQ multiplex PCR, lists solely in-frame clones and lacks some. The sample records some 100,000 clones, approximately 91% being singletons. Sequencing used peripheral blood, obtained on day 0 of MenACWY control vaccination. These receptors were taken from an adult in good health. Each CDR3 is given with its conserved first and last residue. Fields, in order: clone size, J gene, V gene, D gene, CDR3 protein, CDR3 DNA. A D gene is named only where the DNA matches it firmly. Size is omitted from some rows. Given values are once, few, many or a class for expanded clones.

clone_size: -; j_call: TRBJ2-3; v_call: TRBV5-1; d_call: -; cdr3_aa: CASSLGRGTDTQYF; cdr3_nt: TGCGCCAGCAGCTTAGGGCGGGGCACAGATACGCAGTATTTT
clone_size: -; j_call: TRBJ2-7; v_call: TRBV5-1; d_call: -; cdr3_aa: CASSLVARTYEQYF; cdr3_nt: TGCGCCAGCAGCTTGGTGGCGCGAACCTACGAGCAGTACTTC
clone_size: -; j_call: TRBJ2-5; v_call: TRBV11-3; d_call: TRBD1; cdr3_aa: CASSLGQAGEETQYF; cdr3_nt: TGTGCCAGCAGCCTAGGACAGGCGGGCGAAGAGACCCAGTACTTC
clone_size: -; j_call: TRBJ1-3; v_call: TRBV29-1; d_call: -; cdr3_aa: CSAEGGAGGNTIYF; cdr3_nt: TGCAGCGCCGAGGGGGGAGCCGGGGGAAACACCATATATTTT
clone_size: -; j_call: TRBJ2-1; v_call: TRBV18; d_call: -; cdr3_aa: CASSPRAGTRYNEQFF; cdr3_nt: TGTGCCAGCTCACCGCGAGCCGGGACAAGATACAATGAGCAGTTCTTC
clone_size: -; j_call: TRBJ1-1; v_call: TRBV6-2/TRBV6-3; d_call: -; cdr3_aa: CASSNGGPEAFF; cdr3_nt: TGTGCCAGCAGTAACGGGGGCCCTGAAGCTTTCTTT
clone_size: -; j_call: TRBJ2-2; v_call: TRBV7-3; d_call: -; cdr3_aa: CASSLNGGAGPLFF; cdr3_nt: TGTGCCAGCAGCTTAAACGGCGGGGCCGGTCCGCTGTTTTTT
clone_size: -; j_call: TRBJ1-5; v_call: TRBV7-2; d_call: TRBD1; cdr3_aa: CASSLEQGVNQPQHF; cdr3_nt: TGTGCCAGCAGCTTAGAGCAGGGGGTCAATCAGCCCCAGCATTTT
clone_size: -; j_call: TRBJ1-4; v_call: TRBV11-2; d_call: TRBD1; cdr3_aa: CASSLGQGVEKLFF; cdr3_nt: TGTGCCAGCAGCTTAGGACAGGGCGTTGAAAAACTGTTTTTT
clone_size: -; j_call: TRBJ1-1; v_call: TRBV6-5; d_call: -; cdr3_aa: CASTEPASTEAFF; cdr3_nt: TGTGCCAGCACGGAGCCAGCAAGCACTGAAGCTTTCTTT
clone_size: -; j_call: TRBJ2-5; v_call: TRBV30; d_call: -; cdr3_aa: CAWNRAKTQYF; cdr3_nt: TGTGCCTGGAATAGGGCCAAGACCCAGTACTTC
clone_size: -; j_call: TRBJ2-5; v_call: TRBV3-1/TRBV3-2; d_call: TRBD2; cdr3_aa: CASSQALAGGETQYF; cdr3_nt: TGTGCCAGCAGCCAAGCCCTGGCGGGAGGAGAGACCCAGTACTTC
clone_size: medium-sized; j_call: TRBJ2-7; v_call: TRBV9; d_call: -; cdr3_aa: CASSVGQTYEQYF; cdr3_nt: TGTGCCAGCAGCGTAGGACAGACCTACGAGCAGTACTTC
clone_size: once; j_call: TRBJ2-3; v_call: TRBV5-1; d_call: -; cdr3_aa: CASTGGTGVADTQYF; cdr3_nt: TGCGCCAGCACCGGGGGCACCGGGGTGGCAGATACGCAGTATTTT
clone_size: -; j_call: TRBJ1-4; v_call: TRBV3-1/TRBV3-2; d_call: -; cdr3_aa: CASSQELEGGEKLFF; cdr3_nt: TGTGCCAGCAGCCAAGAACTGGAGGGAGGTGAAAAACTGTTTTTT